The clone carrying this T cell receptor beta chain has only a few counts. What it recognizes is unknown. Using its own MiXCR run on the RT-PCR reads, TCRdb lists one record per CDR3 protein. The table has some 640,000 distinct CDR3 sequences, approximately 15% seen once. The sample comes from a study of response to subunit inactivated influenza vaccine. Broader study findings: The authors proposed limited new T cell recruitment per seasonal influenza vaccination.

The input for sequencing was PBMCs from blood, taken approximately 15 days before vaccination. The clonotype comes from a man between 50 and 59 years old who received an inactivated influenza vaccine.

The CDR3 DNA reads TGTGCCAGCAGTTACTCGATTGGGGGGATCGGGGAGCTGTTTTTT. It is translated as CASSYSIGGIGELFF. This chain connects TRBV6-2 or TRBV6-3 to TRBJ2-2; D is perhaps TRBD2 (6 bases). V was trimmed by 0 bases and J by 7 bases, leaving 12 bases between them. In germline, CDR1 is MNHEY, CDR2 SVGEGT. The CDR3 is 15 amino acids.